This T cell receptor beta chain is from a study of control samples from healthy donors and cancer patients. The CDR3 runs to 14 residues. Germline V CDR1 and CDR2: MRHNA, SNTAGT. Trimming pared 4 bases from V and 0 bases from J, leaving 6 bases between. This clone turned up a few times. The assay was immunoSEQ multiplex PCR, and TCRdb's table has in-frame clones only and misses some. This sample yields some 100,000 clones, of which more than 85% are seen a single time; approximately 7.9% belongs to the top ten. Sequencing used blood. This clonotype originated in a man between 18 and 35 years old in good health. The chain links TRBV6-4 to TRBJ1-4; D ambiguous. For the CDR3, the DNA is TGTGCCAGCAGTGTGGAGTCAACTAATGAAAAACTGTTTTTT. The encoded protein is CASSVESTNEKLFF.